These 20 T cell receptor beta chains were sequenced from one sample in a study of blood T cell repertoires in COVID-19. Sequencing was performed with immunoSEQ multiplex PCR; in TCRdb, only in-frame clones are kept and a portion is missing. Of around 330,000 clones listed, over 75% are singletons. The sequenced material came from peripheral blood. These receptors were obtained from a woman between 50 and 59 years old with active or convalescent COVID-19.

The chain employs TRBV21-1 and TRBJ2-3; TRBD1, the D gene given by the table, was not confirmed from the DNA. TRBV21-1 is a documented pseudogene. The CDR3 runs 14 residues. CDR3 in amino acids: CASNRGPPADTQYF. The CDR3 DNA sequence: TGTGCCAGCAACAGGGGGCCTCCGGCAGATACGCAGTATTTT.

The chain uses TRBV12-3 or TRBV12-4 and TRBJ2-1; D is possibly TRBD1 (6 bases). There are 13 residues in the CDR3. Trimming stripped 6 bases from V and 6 bases from J, with 12 bases between. CDR3 protein: CASSLGHFNEQFF. CDR3 nucleotide sequence: TGTGCCAGCAGCTTGGGACATTTCAATGAGCAGTTCTTC.

The chain has TRBV28 and TRBJ1-1; D is perhaps TRBD1 (5 bases). Per germline, CDR1 MDHEN and CDR2 SYDVKM. This CDR3 contains 15 residues. V was pared by 4 bases and J by 3 bases, with 15 bases between. CDR3 protein: CASSSMSVGHTEAFF. The DNA of the CDR3 is TGTGCCAGCAGTTCTATGTCAGTGGGGCACACTGAAGCTTTCTTT.

The rearrangement links TRBV7-9 to TRBJ1-5, with D possibly matching TRBD1 (6 bases). The CDR3 loop spans 15 amino acids. The V gene's germline CDR1 is SEHNR and CDR2 FQNEAQ (reference sequence). V gave up 2 bases and J gave up 5 bases, with 13 bases separating them. The CDR3 coding sequence is TGTGCCAGCAGCTTACGCGGGGGGCAGGATCAGCCCCAGCATTTT. This encodes CASSLRGGQDQPQHF.

The chain uses TRBV18 and TRBJ2-1; 10 bases align to TRBD1. CDR1 and CDR2 (germline): KGHSH, LQKENI. The CDR3 sequence is 14 residues long. With V trimmed by 0 bases and J by 8 bases, 1 base remained unmatched. CDR3 region: CASSPPGQGYEQFF. In nucleotides, the CDR3 is TGTGCCAGCTCACCACCGGGACAGGGGTATGAGCAGTTCTTC.

J is TRBJ1-2 and V is TRBV30; D is perhaps TRBD1 (5 bases). This CDR3 spans 14 amino acids. Germline CDR1 is GTSNPN and CDR2 is SVGIG (reference sequence). Trimming left V 0 bases short and J 6 bases short, with 14 bases between. This CDR3 is CAWSVAGAYNGYTF. The CDR3 region has the DNA TGTGCCTGGAGTGTAGCTGGGGCCTATAATGGCTACACCTTC. The full variable domain, rest sourced from reference TRBV30 and TRBJ1-2, is SQTIHQWPATLVQPVGSPLSLECTVEGTSNPNLYWYRQAAGRGLQLLFYSVGIGQISSEVPQNLSASRPQDRQFILSSKKLLLSDSGFYLCAWSVAGAYNGYTFGSGTRLTVV.

J is TRBJ2-1 and V is TRBV5-1; the match to TRBD2 covers 15 bases. Germline V gives CDR1 SGHRS, CDR2 YFSETQ. The CDR3 has 16 residues. The V gene end was trimmed by 5 bases and the J gene end by 7 bases; junction bases not matched to a gene: 7. The CDR3 spells CASREGTSGRTNEQFF. CDR3 nucleotide sequence: TGCGCCAGCAGGGAAGGGACTAGCGGGAGGACGAATGAGCAGTTCTTC.

The rearrangement uses TRBV7-6 and TRBJ1-6; D is unclear. The germline V gene encodes CDR1 SGHVS and CDR2 FNYEAQ. Trimming stripped 3 bases from V and 2 bases from J, with 8 bases between. The CDR3 loop spans 15 amino acids. The CDR3 reads CASSLEGPYNSPLHF. The CDR3 DNA reads TGTGCCAGCAGCTTGGAGGGCCCCTATAATTCACCCCTCCACTTT.

The rearrangement uses TRBV4-2 and TRBJ2-7; D possibly corresponds to TRBD2 (5 bases). The germline gives CDR1 LGHNA, CDR2 YNFKEQ. This CDR3 is built from 15 residues. V was clipped by 0 bases and J by 0 bases, with 9 bases between them. CDR3 bases: TGTGCCAGCAGCCAAGATAGAGGGAGCTCCTACGAGCAGTACTTC. Residues: CASSQDRGSSYEQYF.

Note on this clone: Other DNA sequences within the sample encode an identical CDR3. This chain links TRBV12-3 or TRBV12-4 with TRBJ2-7, with D unclear. The CDR3 runs 12 residues. V lost 3 bases and J 4 bases, leaving 7 bases between the germline ends. CDR3 loop: CASSLALYEQYF. The DNA of the CDR3 is TGTGCCAGCAGTTTGGCCCTTTACGAGCAGTACTTC.

A single count supports this clone. The chain uses TRBV6-4 and TRBJ1-1, with 9 bases aligning to TRBD1. J lost 8 bases, V lost 2 bases, and 3 bases had no gene match. CDR1 is MRHNA, CDR2 SNTAGT, per germline. This CDR3 contains 13 residues. CDR3 residues: CASSDETGGEAFF. The CDR3 nucleotides are TGTGCCAGCAGTGACGAGACAGGGGGAGAAGCTTTCTTT.

The rearrangement uses TRBV4-3 and TRBJ1-3; TRBD1 might be the D (5 bases). The CDR3 sequence is 15 residues long. From germline, CDR1 is LGHNA and CDR2 YSLEER. Trimming cost V 1 base and J 3 bases, with 10 bases left between them. CDR3 in amino acids: CASSQAGSGGNTIYF. The CDR3 region has the DNA TGCGCCAGCAGCCAAGCAGGGTCTGGTGGAAACACCATATATTTT.

The J gene is TRBJ1-5, the V gene TRBV21-1; the DNA was not compared with TRBD1, the D call given in the table. TRBV21-1 is flagged as a pseudogene. The CDR3 loop spans 15 amino acids. The CDR3 region is CASSQRGGSNQPQHF. The CDR3 DNA reads as TGTGCCAGCAGCCAGCGAGGGGGTAGCAATCAGCCCCAGCATTTT.

The chain has TRBV19 and TRBJ2-1, with a tentative D call TRBD2 (5 bases). The CDR3 totals 15 residues. In germline, CDR1 is LNHDA, CDR2 SQIVND (reference sequence). V lost 3 bases and J lost 1, with 10 bases in between. CDR3 loop: CASSIGQRSYNEQFF. In DNA form, the CDR3 reads TGTGCCAGTAGTATTGGGCAGCGGTCCTACAATGAGCAGTTCTTC.

V is TRBV28 and J is TRBJ1-3; 7 bases align to TRBD1. Trimming took 7 bases from V and 0 from J; bases not matched to a gene: 6. CDR3 length equals 15 residues. Germline CDR1 and CDR2: MDHEN and SYDVKM. CDR3 DNA: TGTGCCAGCACCGGACAGGCATTCTCTGGAAACACCATATATTTT. Translation gives CASTGQAFSGNTIYF.

This clone was seen a single time. The V call is TRBV12-5, the J call TRBJ1-3; D perhaps matches TRBD1 (5 bases). With 6 bases removed from V and 4 bases from J, the gap between germline ends came to 13 bases. Per the germline V gene, CDR1 is LGHNT and CDR2 is FRNRAP. CDR3 length: 14 amino acids. CDR3 in amino acids: CASGQMTDGNTIYF. In nucleotides, the CDR3 is TGTGCTAGTGGCCAAATGACAGACGGAAACACCATATATTTT. The whole variable domain, filled in from reference TRBV12-5 and TRBJ1-3, reads DARVTQTPRHKVTEMGQEVTMRCQPILGHNTVFWYRQTMMQGLELLAYFRNRAPLDDSGMPKDRFSAEMPDATLATLKIQPSEPRDSAVYFCASGQMTDGNTIYFGEGSWLTVV.

V and J are TRBV30 and TRBJ2-5; 13 bases are shared with TRBD2. Germline assignment: CDR1 GTSNPN and CDR2 SVGIG (reference sequence). The CDR3 sequence is 16 residues long. The J segment lost 4 bases and the V segment lost 2 bases, leaving 7 bases of the junction unmatched. CDR3 residues: CAWSPSRTSGRETQYF. In DNA, the CDR3 is TGTGCCTGGAGTCCATCTCGGACTAGCGGGAGAGAGACCCAGTACTTC.

This clone was seen a single time. The chain combines TRBV6-5 with TRBJ1-1, with a tentative D call TRBD1 (5 bases). The CDR3 spans 15 residues. In germline, CDR1 is MNHEY, CDR2 SVGAGI. Trimming removed 8 bases from V and 8 bases from J, with 24 bases in between. The CDR3 spells CASLGLPIDGGEAFF. The CDR3 DNA sequence: TGTGCCAGCCTCGGCCTCCCGATCGACGGGGGGGAAGCTTTCTTT.

On this clone: The identical CDR3 is also encoded by other nucleotide sequences in the sample. This sequence joins TRBV3-1 (or the pseudogene TRBV3-2) and TRBJ2-5; possibly TRBD1 for D (5 bases). The V end lost 9 bases, the J end lost 1 base, and 9 bases lay between the germline ends. This CDR3 has 12 residues. In germline, CDR1 is LGHDT, CDR2 YNNKEL (reference sequence). CDR3 residues: CASRDSQETQYF. The CDR3 nucleotides read TGTGCCAGTCGTGACAGCCAAGAGACCCAGTACTTC.

The chain employs TRBV5-1 and TRBJ2-4; 9 bases agree with TRBD1. The CDR3 runs 13 residues. The ends lost 3 bases at V and 6 bases at J; junction bases unmatched: 1. Looked up from germline, CDR1 is SGHRS and CDR2 is YFSETQ. This CDR3 is CASSSDRGNIQYF. CDR3 nucleotides: TGCGCCAGCAGCTCGGACAGGGGAAACATTCAGTACTTC.